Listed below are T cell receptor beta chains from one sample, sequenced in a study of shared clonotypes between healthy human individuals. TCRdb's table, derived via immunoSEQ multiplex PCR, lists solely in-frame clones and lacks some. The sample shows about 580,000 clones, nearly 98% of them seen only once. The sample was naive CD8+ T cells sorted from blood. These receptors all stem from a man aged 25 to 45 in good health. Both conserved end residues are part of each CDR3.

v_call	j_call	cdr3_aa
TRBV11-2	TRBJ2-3	CASSFGRGLAGPFQSGIF
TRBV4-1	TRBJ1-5	CASSQPWGGQPQHF
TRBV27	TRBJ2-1	CASSPTSGEQFF
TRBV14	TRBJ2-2	CASSQEPGPGELFF
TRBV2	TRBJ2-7	CASSDSWGPTYEQYF
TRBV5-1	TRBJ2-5	CASSLLYQNQETQYF
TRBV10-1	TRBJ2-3	CASSESGGTSDTDTQYF
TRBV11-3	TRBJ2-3	CASSLQGTDTQYF
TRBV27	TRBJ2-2	CASSSRGDQTRRANTGELFF
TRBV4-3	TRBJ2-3	CASSPKTSGSSDTQYF
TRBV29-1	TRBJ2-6	CSVEAPGTVQGANVLTF
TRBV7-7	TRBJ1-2	CASRLLRGGYDYTF
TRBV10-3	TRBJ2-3	CAISDGTDTQYF
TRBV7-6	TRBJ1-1	CASSFTSGVLNTEAFF
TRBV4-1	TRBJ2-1	CASSQDSAAYNEQFF
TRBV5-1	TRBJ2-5	CASSYTGSHQETQYF
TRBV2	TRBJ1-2	CASRAQDYGYTF
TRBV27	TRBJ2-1	CASSSPGSSYNEQFF
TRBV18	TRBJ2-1	CASSPLSRGGHNEQFF
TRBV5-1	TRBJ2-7	CASSLIGTTYEQYF
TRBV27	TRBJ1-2	CASSLSGAQGYTF
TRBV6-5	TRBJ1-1	CASSYGTHHYTEAFF
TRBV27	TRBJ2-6	CASSLSISGANVLTF
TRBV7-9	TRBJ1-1	CASSLGGQGKRTEAFF
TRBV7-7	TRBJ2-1	CASSSGGAWDEQFF
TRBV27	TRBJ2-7	CASSLVGRTEQYF
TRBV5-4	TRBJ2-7	CASSLSDSPGEQYF
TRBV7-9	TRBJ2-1	CASSPRLAGVGNEQFF
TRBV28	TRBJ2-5	CASSPQITGQQETQYF
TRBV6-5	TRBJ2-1	CASSYGLENNEQFF
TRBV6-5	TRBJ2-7	CASSYSVGGSSYEQYF
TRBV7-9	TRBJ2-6	CASSLATGNAGANVLTF
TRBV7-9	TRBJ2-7	CASSLSRTGRYEQYF
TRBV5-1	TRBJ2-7	CASSFSGGNYEQYF
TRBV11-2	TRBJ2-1	CASSPGVRGGGDNEQFF
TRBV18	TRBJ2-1	CASSPGEPELHNEQFF
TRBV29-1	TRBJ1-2	CSVQNALVNYGYTF
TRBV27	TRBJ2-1	CASSLSISGRAGNEQFF
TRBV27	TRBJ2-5	CASTHRGWETQYF